A selection of T cell receptor beta chains follows, all from one sample in a study of cytomegalovirus exposure and HLA in healthy donors. Some clones are missing from TCRdb's copy, which holds only in-frame ones; the method was immunoSEQ multiplex PCR. The data hold about 150,000 clones, with more than 75% observed a single time. The sample comprised PBMCs. These receptors were taken from a human donor in good health. Both conserved end residues are part of each CDR3. D genes are given only for firm matches. The size field is filled for only some rows; it gives once, few, many or a size class.

j_gene: TRBJ1-2
v_gene: TRBV30
abundance: NA
len: 16
d_gene: TRBD1
CDR3nt: TGTGCCTGGAGTCCCCTGGACAGGGACGGCCTCTATGGCTACACCTTC
CDR3aa: CAWSPLDRDGLYGYTF

j_gene: TRBJ2-7
v_gene: TRBV28
abundance: NA
len: 18
d_gene: TRBD2
CDR3nt: TGTGCCAGCAGTTTATTTCCCCCCACTAGCGGAAGCTCCTACGAGCAGTACTTC
CDR3aa: CASSLFPPTSGSSYEQYF

j_gene: TRBJ1-2
v_gene: TRBV5-1
abundance: NA
len: 15
d_gene: TRBD1
CDR3nt: TGCGCCAGCAGCTTACTAGGGACAGTGAACTATGGCTACCCCTTC
CDR3aa: CASSLLGTVNYGYPF

j_gene: TRBJ2-7
v_gene: TRBV14
abundance: NA
len: 15
d_gene: NA
CDR3nt: TGTGCCAGCAGCCATGGTCCCCCTGGGAGCTACGAGCAGTACTTC
CDR3aa: CASSHGPPGSYEQYF

j_gene: TRBJ2-3
v_gene: TRBV19
abundance: NA
len: 13
d_gene: NA
CDR3nt: TGTGCCAGTAGTATAGGGGCCAAAAATACGCAGTATTTT
CDR3aa: CASSIGAKNTQYF

j_gene: TRBJ1-5
v_gene: TRBV19
abundance: NA
len: 13
d_gene: TRBD1
CDR3nt: TGTGCCACCGGACAGGAGACGTATCAGCCCCAGCATTTT
CDR3aa: CATGQETYQPQHF

j_gene: TRBJ2-1
v_gene: TRBV9
abundance: NA
len: 11
d_gene: NA
CDR3nt: TGTGCCAGCAGCGTCAGGAATGAGCAGTTCTTC
CDR3aa: CASSVRNEQFF

j_gene: TRBJ1-1
v_gene: TRBV21-1
abundance: once
len: 17
d_gene: NA
CDR3nt: TGTGCCACCACTCAAAAAAACCGTGTACAGGAGAACACTGAAGCTTTCTTT
CDR3aa: CATTQKNRVQENTEAFF

j_gene: TRBJ2-2
v_gene: TRBV5-1
abundance: few
len: 15
d_gene: NA
CDR3nt: TGCGCCAGCAGCTTGCCGGGGTCCAGGAGCGGGGAGCTGTTTTTT
CDR3aa: CASSLPGSRSGELFF

j_gene: TRBJ2-7
v_gene: TRBV27
abundance: NA
len: 14
d_gene: TRBD2
CDR3nt: TGTGCCAGCAGTTGGGGTGGGAGGGTCGACGAGCAGTACTTC
CDR3aa: CASSWGGRVDEQYF

j_gene: TRBJ2-7
v_gene: TRBV5-4
abundance: NA
len: 15
d_gene: TRBD1
CDR3nt: TGTGCCAGCAGCTGGCCGGGACAGGGGTCGCGGGAGCAGTACTTC
CDR3aa: CASSWPGQGSREQYF

j_gene: TRBJ2-1
v_gene: TRBV19
abundance: NA
len: 18
d_gene: TRBD2
CDR3nt: TGTGCCAGTAGTATCCTCCACGGACTAGCGGGACTTTACAATGAGCAGTTCTTC
CDR3aa: CASSILHGLAGLYNEQFF

j_gene: TRBJ2-5
v_gene: TRBV7-3
abundance: NA
len: 14
d_gene: NA
CDR3nt: TGTGCCAGCAGCTTAGGTCCAACTAAAGAGACCCAGTACTTC
CDR3aa: CASSLGPTKETQYF

j_gene: TRBJ2-7
v_gene: TRBV2
abundance: NA
len: 13
d_gene: TRBD1
CDR3nt: TGTGCCAGCTTCTCCGGGACAGTCGGCGAGCAGTACTTC
CDR3aa: CASFSGTVGEQYF

j_gene: TRBJ2-2
v_gene: TRBV28
abundance: NA
len: 15
d_gene: NA
CDR3nt: TGTGCCAGCAGTCCCCTCGCGGGGCCCACCGGGGAGCTGTTTTTT
CDR3aa: CASSPLAGPTGELFF

j_gene: TRBJ1-2
v_gene: TRBV19
abundance: NA
len: 12
d_gene: TRBD1
CDR3nt: TGTGCCAACCGGACAGGGGAAAGTGGCTACACCTTC
CDR3aa: CANRTGESGYTF

j_gene: TRBJ1-2
v_gene: TRBV5-1
abundance: NA
len: 14
d_gene: NA
CDR3nt: TGCGCCAGCAGCTTGGCCGGAGGGGAGTATGGCTACACCTTC
CDR3aa: CASSLAGGEYGYTF

j_gene: TRBJ1-3
v_gene: TRBV10-2
abundance: NA
len: 11
d_gene: NA
CDR3nt: TGCGCCAGCTCGTTCGGAAACACCATATATTTT
CDR3aa: CASSFGNTIYF

j_gene: TRBJ2-3
v_gene: TRBV4-2
abundance: NA
len: 19
d_gene: NA
CDR3nt: TGTGCCAGCAGCCAATTCGGGCCCGGACGCAGGGTAATGGCAGATACGCAGTATTTT
CDR3aa: CASSQFGPGRRVMADTQYF

j_gene: TRBJ2-7
v_gene: TRBV7-9
abundance: NA
len: 12
d_gene: NA
CDR3nt: TGTGCCAGCAGCTTGTCTTCCTACGAGCAGTACTTC
CDR3aa: CASSLSSYEQYF

j_gene: TRBJ2-3
v_gene: TRBV28
abundance: NA
len: 21
d_gene: TRBD1
CDR3nt: TGTGCCAGCAGTTCAATAATTCTTTTGGGTGGGACAGGGAGGAGCACAGATACGCAGTATTTT
CDR3aa: CASSSIILLGGTGRSTDTQYF

j_gene: TRBJ2-2
v_gene: TRBV6-5
abundance: NA
len: 12
d_gene: NA
CDR3nt: TGTGCCAGCAGCCGGAACACCGGGGAGCTGTTTTTT
CDR3aa: CASSRNTGELFF

j_gene: TRBJ2-7
v_gene: TRBV28
abundance: NA
len: 14
d_gene: TRBD2
CDR3nt: TGTGCCAGCAGCCCGGGGGGAGAATCCTACGAGCAGTACTTC
CDR3aa: CASSPGGESYEQYF

j_gene: TRBJ1-2
v_gene: TRBV5-6
abundance: NA
len: 18
d_gene: TRBD1
CDR3nt: TGTGCCAGCAGCCGCCTACTGGGACAGAACGACCCAAACTATGGCTACACCTTC
CDR3aa: CASSRLLGQNDPNYGYTF

j_gene: TRBJ1-3
v_gene: TRBV18
abundance: NA
len: 18
d_gene: NA
CDR3nt: TGTGCCAGCTCACCTCGTCGCGGAACAGGGTACGCTGGAAACACCATATATTTT
CDR3aa: CASSPRRGTGYAGNTIYF

j_gene: TRBJ1-5
v_gene: TRBV2
abundance: NA
len: 15
d_gene: TRBD1
CDR3nt: TGTGCCAGCAGTTACCTACAGGGGGCGAGTCAGCCCCAGCATTTT
CDR3aa: CASSYLQGASQPQHF

j_gene: TRBJ1-4
v_gene: TRBV29-1
abundance: NA
len: 13
d_gene: NA
CDR3nt: TGCAGCGTCACGACAGCGTGGGGTGAAAAACTGTTTTTT
CDR3aa: CSVTTAWGEKLFF

j_gene: TRBJ1-3
v_gene: TRBV9
abundance: NA
len: 15
d_gene: NA
CDR3nt: TGTGCCAGCAGCGTAGCTGTATCCTCTGGAAACACCATATATTTT
CDR3aa: CASSVAVSSGNTIYF

j_gene: TRBJ2-1
v_gene: TRBV30
abundance: once
len: 17
d_gene: TRBD2
CDR3nt: TGTGCCTGGCATCCTGTAGCGGGGGTTCTCTCCTACAATGAGCAGTTCTTC
CDR3aa: CAWHPVAGVLSYNEQFF

j_gene: TRBJ1-3
v_gene: TRBV5-6
abundance: NA
len: 15
d_gene: TRBD1
CDR3nt: TGTGCCAGCAGCTACCGGACAGGGGTAGGAAACACCATATATTTT
CDR3aa: CASSYRTGVGNTIYF

j_gene: TRBJ1-1
v_gene: TRBV11-2
abundance: NA
len: 13
d_gene: NA
CDR3nt: TGTGCCAGCAGCCCAAACTTGAACACTGAAGCTTTCTTT
CDR3aa: CASSPNLNTEAFF

j_gene: TRBJ2-2
v_gene: TRBV19
abundance: NA
len: 15
d_gene: TRBD2
CDR3nt: TGTGCCAGTAGTTTGTTAGCGGGAGGAACGGGGGAGCTGTTTTTT
CDR3aa: CASSLLAGGTGELFF

j_gene: TRBJ2-5
v_gene: TRBV6-5
abundance: NA
len: 15
d_gene: NA
CDR3nt: TGTGCCAGCAGTCTACTAGGGGGACCCCAAGAGACCCAGTACTTC
CDR3aa: CASSLLGGPQETQYF

j_gene: TRBJ1-2
v_gene: TRBV5-1
abundance: NA
len: 18
d_gene: TRBD1
CDR3nt: TGCGCCAGCAGCTTAGTCCGGGACAGGGCATTACCTAACTATGGCTACACCTTC
CDR3aa: CASSLVRDRALPNYGYTF

j_gene: TRBJ1-2
v_gene: TRBV6-5
abundance: few
len: 16
d_gene: TRBD1
CDR3nt: TGTGCCAGCAGTTTTCAACAACAGGGGGAGGACTATGGCTACACCTTC
CDR3aa: CASSFQQQGEDYGYTF

j_gene: TRBJ2-1
v_gene: TRBV5-1
abundance: NA
len: 18
d_gene: TRBD1
CDR3nt: TGCGCCAGCAGCGGATATGGTAATACAGGGGTGACCTACAATGAGCAGTTCTTC
CDR3aa: CASSGYGNTGVTYNEQFF

j_gene: TRBJ2-7
v_gene: TRBV15
abundance: NA
len: 15
d_gene: NA
CDR3nt: TGTGCCACCAGCCCACGCGGGGGCTCGAACTACGAGCAGTACTTC
CDR3aa: CATSPRGGSNYEQYF

j_gene: TRBJ2-5
v_gene: TRBV27
abundance: few
len: 11
d_gene: NA
CDR3nt: TGTGCCACTACAGGGTCGGAGACCCAGTACTTC
CDR3aa: CATTGSETQYF

j_gene: TRBJ1-2
v_gene: TRBV6-1
abundance: few
len: 13
d_gene: NA
CDR3nt: TGTGCCAGCAGTGAAGTGGAGACGATTCTCCCCACCTTC
CDR3aa: CASSEVETILPTF

j_gene: TRBJ1-2
v_gene: TRBV7-2
abundance: NA
len: 14
d_gene: TRBD1
CDR3nt: TGTGCCAGCAGCTTACAGGGGGCAGAGTATGGCTACACCTTC
CDR3aa: CASSLQGAEYGYTF

j_gene: TRBJ2-3
v_gene: TRBV7-2
abundance: few
len: 14
d_gene: NA
CDR3nt: TGTGCCAGCAGCTACCGACAAGACACAGATACGCAGTATTTT
CDR3aa: CASSYRQDTDTQYF

j_gene: TRBJ2-2
v_gene: TRBV5-1
abundance: NA
len: 16
d_gene: TRBD2
CDR3nt: TGCGCCAGCAGCTCCGATCCTAGCGGGGTTGGCGGGGAGCTGTTTTTT
CDR3aa: CASSSDPSGVGGELFF

j_gene: TRBJ2-1
v_gene: TRBV7-8
abundance: NA
len: 15
d_gene: NA
CDR3nt: TGTGCCAGCAGTCCAGCGCCCACCTCCTACAATGAGCAGTTCTTC
CDR3aa: CASSPAPTSYNEQFF

j_gene: TRBJ2-7
v_gene: TRBV5-6
abundance: NA
len: 17
d_gene: TRBD2
CDR3nt: TGTGCCAGCACGCAATTAGCGGGAGTGGCCACGAGAGGGGAGCAGTACTTC
CDR3aa: CASTQLAGVATRGEQYF

j_gene: TRBJ2-5
v_gene: TRBV19
abundance: NA
len: 14
d_gene: TRBD1
CDR3nt: TGTGCCAGTAGTATTAACAGGGGGCTTGAGACCCAGTACTTC
CDR3aa: CASSINRGLETQYF

j_gene: TRBJ2-3
v_gene: TRBV7-2
abundance: few
len: 14
d_gene: TRBD2
CDR3nt: TGTGCCAGCAGCTCCGGGACTAACCTGGATACGCAGTATTTT
CDR3aa: CASSSGTNLDTQYF

j_gene: TRBJ2-5
v_gene: TRBV6-5
abundance: NA
len: 16
d_gene: TRBD2
CDR3nt: TGTGCCAGCAGTTTCGAACTAGCGGGGCTCCAAGAGACCCAGTACTTC
CDR3aa: CASSFELAGLQETQYF

j_gene: TRBJ2-3
v_gene: TRBV30
abundance: NA
len: 15
d_gene: NA
CDR3nt: TGTGCCTGGAGTGGGTTGGGGGGTAACACAGATACGCAGTATTTT
CDR3aa: CAWSGLGGNTDTQYF

j_gene: TRBJ2-1
v_gene: TRBV5-6
abundance: NA
len: 15
d_gene: TRBD1
CDR3nt: TGTGCCAGCAGCCCAACAGGGGCCTCCTACAATGAGCAGTTCTTC
CDR3aa: CASSPTGASYNEQFF

j_gene: TRBJ2-7
v_gene: TRBV2
abundance: NA
len: 13
d_gene: NA
CDR3nt: TGTGCCAGCAGAGGGGACAAGGACTACGAGCAGTACTTC
CDR3aa: CASRGDKDYEQYF

j_gene: TRBJ1-2
v_gene: TRBV28
abundance: NA
len: 14
d_gene: NA
CDR3nt: TGTGCCAGCAGTTGGGGCCCTACTAACTATGGCTACACCTTC
CDR3aa: CASSWGPTNYGYTF

j_gene: TRBJ1-2
v_gene: TRBV5-1
abundance: few
len: 14
d_gene: NA
CDR3nt: TGCGCCAGCAGCTTGGGTACAGGAGAAGGTGGCTACACCTTC
CDR3aa: CASSLGTGEGGYTF

j_gene: TRBJ2-3
v_gene: TRBV6-6
abundance: NA
len: 16
d_gene: TRBD1
CDR3nt: TGTGCCAGCAGTGCTTCCGGGACAGGGGGCACAGATACGCAGTATTTT
CDR3aa: CASSASGTGGTDTQYF

j_gene: TRBJ2-1
v_gene: TRBV9
abundance: NA
len: 15
d_gene: TRBD2
CDR3nt: TGTGCCAGCAGCTTGACTAGCGGGATTGGTAATGAGCAGTTCTTC
CDR3aa: CASSLTSGIGNEQFF

j_gene: TRBJ2-7
v_gene: TRBV6-1
abundance: NA
len: 16
d_gene: TRBD2
CDR3nt: TGTGCCAGCAGTGTGAAACAGTGGACTAGCGGGCACGAGCAGTACTTC
CDR3aa: CASSVKQWTSGHEQYF

j_gene: TRBJ2-1
v_gene: TRBV7-9
abundance: NA
len: 14
d_gene: TRBD2
CDR3nt: TGTGCCAGCAGCTTACAAAGGGCGGGGGGAGAAAAGTTCTTC
CDR3aa: CASSLQRAGGEKFF